These T cell receptor beta chains were read from a single sample in a study of T cell responses to AZD1222 COVID-19 vaccine. Assay used: immunoSEQ multiplex PCR; TCRdb lists only in-frame clones, some missing. The table records about 130,000 clones, approximately 92% of them present only once. Material: peripheral blood, obtained 28 days after the second AZD1222 dose. The origin of the receptors is an adult who received the AZD1222 COVID-19 vaccine. Each CDR3 is given with its conserved first and last residue. The D gene is left open where the match is weak. Expanded clones get a size class; other rows say once, few or many, or leave the size out.

TRBJ2-3,TRBV5-6,-,-,TGTGCCAGCAGCTTGCAGGGGGATACGCAGTATTTT,CASSLQGDTQYF
TRBJ1-5,TRBV27,-,-,TGTGCCAGCAACCCTCAGTTACATTATAGCAATCAGCCCCAGCATTTT,CASNPQLHYSNQPQHF
TRBJ1-4,TRBV5-1,-,-,TGCGCCAGCAGCCGTTTCCAGGGAGGGGTGGAAAAACTGTTTTTT,CASSRFQGGVEKLFF
TRBJ1-2,TRBV12-5,-,TRBD1,TGTGCTAGTGCTCTGGACAGGGAGGATTTTCTTGATGGCTACACCTTC,CASALDREDFLDGYTF
TRBJ1-2,TRBV18,-,-,TGTGCCAGCTCACCAGCCGACGGAGACTATGGCTACACCTTC,CASSPADGDYGYTF
TRBJ1-4,TRBV30,-,-,TGTGCCTGGAGTGTAATGGGGGAAAAACTGTTTTTT,CAWSVMGEKLFF
TRBJ2-3,TRBV7-9,-,-,TGTGCCAGCAGCTTCGCCGCGGGCACAGATACGCAGTATTTT,CASSFAAGTDTQYF
TRBJ1-4,TRBV20-1,-,-,TGCAGTGCTAGTGCTTCCGGGACAAGAAATGAAAAACTGTTTTTT,CSASASGTRNEKLFF
TRBJ2-5,TRBV5-4,-,-,TGTGCCAGCGGCCAAAAAGACCATTCCAGGGAATTGAAGACCCAGTACTTC,CASGQKDHSRELKTQYF
TRBJ1-1,TRBV5-6,-,TRBD1,TGTGCCAGCAGCTTCGAGGAAAAGGGGGCTACTGAAGCTTTCTTT,CASSFEEKGATEAFF
TRBJ1-3,TRBV10-3,-,-,TGTGCCATCAGTGTTCAGGGAGGGACTGGAAACACCATATATTTT,CAISVQGGTGNTIYF
TRBJ2-5,TRBV24-1,-,TRBD1,TGTGCCACCAGTGATCCTGGACAGGCGGGGACCCAGTACTTC,CATSDPGQAGTQYF
TRBJ1-5,TRBV10-3,once,TRBD1,TGTGCCATCAGTGATCAGGGGGCCGATCAGCCCCAGCATTTT,CAISDQGADQPQHF
TRBJ2-5,TRBV11-2,-,-,TGTGCCAGCAGGGCAGAGACCCAGTACTTC,CASRAETQYF
TRBJ1-1,TRBV6-6,-,-,TGTGCCAGCAAATACCATGGGCCAGACTCAATGGCTTTCTTT,CASKYHGPDSMAFF